These T cell receptor beta chains were read from a single sample in a study of blood T cell repertoires in COVID-19. The assay was immunoSEQ multiplex PCR, and TCRdb's table has in-frame clones only and misses some. Of 50,000 to 55,000 clones in the sample, 80% to 90% are singletons; the top ten hold approximately 3.9%. The material sequenced was peripheral blood. The source is a man in his fifties with acute or convalescent COVID-19. Both conserved end residues are part of each CDR3. A D gene is named only where the DNA matches it firmly. Clone size is not always given. Where it is, it says once, few, many or a class for expanded clones.

j_call	clone_size	d_call	v_call	cdr3_aa	cdr3_nt
TRBJ2-7	few	.	TRBV19	CASSIGRASYEQYF	TGTGCCAGTAGTATCGGCAGGGCTTCCTACGAGCAGTACTTC
TRBJ2-7	few	TRBD2	TRBV6-5	CASSMGLAGAQQYF	TGTGCCAGCAGTATGGGACTAGCGGGAGCACAGCAGTACTTC
TRBJ1-4	.	.	TRBV3-1/TRBV3-2	CASSRRGGREKLFF	TGTGCCAGCAGCCGTCGGGGGGGTCGGGAAAAACTGTTTTTT
TRBJ2-4	.	TRBD2	TRBV18	CASSPIAGGTSKNIQYF	TGTGCCAGCTCACCCATAGCGGGGGGTACGTCCAAAAACATTCAGTACTTC
TRBJ2-1	once	TRBD2	TRBV28	CASSLQREAGDEQFF	TGTGCCAGCAGTTTACAGCGGGAGGCCGGGGATGAGCAGTTCTTC
TRBJ1-1	.	.	TRBV5-1	CASKEALNTEAFF	TGCGCCAGCAAGGAAGCGTTGAACACTGAAGCTTTCTTT
TRBJ1-2	.	.	TRBV24-1	CATSEGGSGPLYGYTF	TGTGCCACCAGTGAGGGAGGTTCGGGGCCGTTATATGGCTACACCTTC
TRBJ1-4	.	.	TRBV28	CASSSGPGWEKLFF	TGTGCCAGCAGTTCCGGCCCGGGATGGGAAAAACTGTTTTTT
TRBJ2-7	.	.	TRBV4-2	CASSQVEGQTYEQYF	TGTGCCAGCAGCCAAGTGGAGGGACAGACCTACGAGCAGTACTTC
TRBJ1-1	few	TRBD1	TRBV19	CASWTGSEAFF	TGTGCCAGTTGGACAGGGTCTGAAGCTTTCTTT
TRBJ1-3	.	TRBD1	TRBV6-1	CASSEQQGGKNTIYF	TGTGCCAGCAGTGAACAGCAGGGGGGCAAAAACACCATATATTTT
TRBJ2-5	.	.	TRBV5-4	CASSLTREETQYF	TGTGCCAGCAGCTTAACTAGAGAGGAGACCCAGTACTTC
TRBJ1-1	.	.	TRBV7-2	CASSSTMDTEAFF	TGTGCCAGCAGCTCAACAATGGACACTGAAGCTTTCTTT
TRBJ1-1	.	TRBD1	TRBV30	CAWRLTGNMNTEAFF	TGTGCCTGGAGGCTGACAGGGAACATGAACACTGAAGCTTTCTTT
TRBJ1-4	.	.	TRBV5-1	CASSWNSGAVDEKLFF	TGCGCCAGCAGCTGGAATTCAGGGGCGGTGGATGAAAAACTGTTTTTT
TRBJ2-5	.	TRBD2	TRBV3-1/TRBV3-2	CASSQSSAGGWETQYF	TGTGCCAGCAGCCAAAGTTCGGCGGGGGGCTGGGAGACCCAGTACTTC
TRBJ1-1	.	.	TRBV3-1/TRBV3-2	CASSQDPAGLNTEAFF	TGTGCCAGCAGCCAAGACCCGGCTGGGCTGAACACTGAAGCTTTCTTT
TRBJ1-6	once	.	TRBV5-4	CASSLGGLLSYPYNSPLHF	TGTGCCAGCAGTCTAGGGGGTCTATTAAGCTACCCTTATAATTCACCCCTCCACTTT
TRBJ2-6	.	.	TRBV27	CASSLRQGLAGANVLTF	TGTGCCAGCAGTTTAAGGCAGGGCCTGGCTGGGGCCAACGTCCTGACTTTC
TRBJ2-1	.	TRBD2	TRBV4-2	CASSEAGVEQFF	TGTGCCAGCAGCGAAGCGGGAGTTGAGCAGTTCTTC
TRBJ1-1	.	.	TRBV7-3	CASSFMRDTEAFF	TGTGCCAGCAGCTTTATGAGGGACACTGAAGCTTTCTTT
TRBJ1-5	.	.	TRBV12-3/TRBV12-4	CASSSSDNQPQHF	TGTGCCAGCAGTTCCTCAGACAATCAGCCCCAGCATTTT
TRBJ2-1	.	.	TRBV2	CASGPGRVYNEQFF	TGTGCCAGCGGGCCGGGCAGGGTCTACAATGAGCAGTTCTTC
TRBJ1-4	.	.	TRBV15	CATSMEAWATNEKLFF	TGTGCCACCAGCATGGAGGCCTGGGCAACTAATGAAAAACTGTTTTTT
TRBJ2-5	once	TRBD2	TRBV5-5	CASRPSGRGETQYF	TGTGCCAGCAGACCTAGCGGGAGGGGAGAGACCCAGTACTTC
TRBJ2-5	.	TRBD2	TRBV10-3	CAISAGGQGETQYF	TGTGCCATCTCGGCGGGAGGGCAGGGGGAGACCCAGTACTTC
TRBJ2-7	.	TRBD1	TRBV12-3/TRBV12-4	CASSSQGAGEQYF	TGTGCCAGCAGTTCACAGGGGGCTGGCGAGCAGTACTTC
TRBJ2-7	.	TRBD2	TRBV9	CASSESGGAFDEQYF	TGTGCCAGCAGCGAAAGCGGGGGGGCTTTCGACGAGCAGTACTTC
TRBJ1-5	few	.	TRBV19	CASRKMEGRQPQHF	TGTGCCAGTCGTAAAATGGAGGGGAGGCAGCCCCAGCATTTT
TRBJ1-1	.	TRBD1	TRBV29-1	CSVTGGTEAFF	TGCAGCGTAACAGGGGGCACTGAAGCTTTCTTT
TRBJ1-1	.	.	TRBV3-1/TRBV3-2	CASSQLTEAFF	TGTGCCAGCAGCCAACTCACTGAAGCTTTCTTT
TRBJ2-1	.	TRBD2	TRBV6-4	CASSDSRSGGVNEQFF	TGTGCCAGCAGTGACTCGAGGAGCGGGGGGGTTAATGAGCAGTTCTTC
TRBJ2-7	few	TRBD2	TRBV6-1	CASREGEAGTYEQYF	TGTGCCAGCAGGGAAGGGGAAGCGGGGACCTACGAGCAGTACTTC
TRBJ2-1	.	.	TRBV5-1	CASSLDVDNEQFF	TGCGCCAGCAGCTTGGATGTCGACAATGAGCAGTTCTTC